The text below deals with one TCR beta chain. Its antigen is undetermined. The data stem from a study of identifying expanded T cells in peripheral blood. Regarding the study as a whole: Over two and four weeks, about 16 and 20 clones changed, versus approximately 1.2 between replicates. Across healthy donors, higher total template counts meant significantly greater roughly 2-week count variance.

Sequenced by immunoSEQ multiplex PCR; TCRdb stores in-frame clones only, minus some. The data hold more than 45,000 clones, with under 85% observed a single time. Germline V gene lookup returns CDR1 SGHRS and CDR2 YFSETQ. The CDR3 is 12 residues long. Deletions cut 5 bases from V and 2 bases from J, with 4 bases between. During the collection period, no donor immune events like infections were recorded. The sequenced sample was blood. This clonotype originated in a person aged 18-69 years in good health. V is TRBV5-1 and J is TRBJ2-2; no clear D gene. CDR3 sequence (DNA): TGCGCCAGCAGGGGAAACACCGGGGAGCTGTTTTTT. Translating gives CASRGNTGELFF. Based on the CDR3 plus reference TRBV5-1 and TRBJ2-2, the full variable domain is KAGVTQTPRYLIKTRGQQVTLSCSPISGHRSVSWYQQTPGQGLQFLFEYFSETQRNKGNFPGRFSGRQFSNSRSEMNVSTLELGDSALYLCASRGNTGELFFGEGSRLTVL.